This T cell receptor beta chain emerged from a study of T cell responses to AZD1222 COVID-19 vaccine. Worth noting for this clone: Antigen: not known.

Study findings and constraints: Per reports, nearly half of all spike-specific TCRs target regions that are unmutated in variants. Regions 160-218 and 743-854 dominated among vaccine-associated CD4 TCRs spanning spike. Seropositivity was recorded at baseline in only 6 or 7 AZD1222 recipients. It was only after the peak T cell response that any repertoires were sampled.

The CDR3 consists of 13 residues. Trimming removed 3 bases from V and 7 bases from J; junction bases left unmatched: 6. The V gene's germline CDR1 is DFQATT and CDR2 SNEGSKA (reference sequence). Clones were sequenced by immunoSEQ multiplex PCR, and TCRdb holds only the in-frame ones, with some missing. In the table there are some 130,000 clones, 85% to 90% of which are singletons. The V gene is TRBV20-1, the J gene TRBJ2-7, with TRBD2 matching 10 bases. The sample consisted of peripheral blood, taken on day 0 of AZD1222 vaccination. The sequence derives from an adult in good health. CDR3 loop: CSASPSGGGEQYF. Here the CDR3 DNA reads TGCAGTGCTAGTCCCAGCGGGGGGGGAGAGCAGTACTTC.